This T cell receptor (beta chain) was sequenced during a study of blood T cell repertoires in COVID-19. On the study more broadly: Acute and convalescent COVID-19 specimens originated in the United States, Italy and Spain. Sample material is recorded as cDNA or gDNA derived from T cells, B-cell-depleted T cells, or PBMCs.

Trimming removed 4 bases from V and 0 bases from J; junction bases left unmatched: 5. Per germline, CDR1 SGDLS and CDR2 YYNGEE. CDR3 length: 18 residues. TCRdb keeps only in-frame clones here, not all; method: immunoSEQ multiplex PCR. Here the sample spans about 100,000 clones, around nine tenths being singletons. The V and J genes are TRBV9 and TRBJ2-6; TRBD2 matches at 12 bases. The receptor was isolated from a human donor in a cohort sampled during active COVID-19. Input material: peripheral blood. The CDR3 reads CASSPGLAGSSGANVLTF. In DNA form, the CDR3 reads TGTGCCAGCAGCCCTGGACTAGCGGGGAGCTCTGGGGCCAACGTCCTGACTTTC.